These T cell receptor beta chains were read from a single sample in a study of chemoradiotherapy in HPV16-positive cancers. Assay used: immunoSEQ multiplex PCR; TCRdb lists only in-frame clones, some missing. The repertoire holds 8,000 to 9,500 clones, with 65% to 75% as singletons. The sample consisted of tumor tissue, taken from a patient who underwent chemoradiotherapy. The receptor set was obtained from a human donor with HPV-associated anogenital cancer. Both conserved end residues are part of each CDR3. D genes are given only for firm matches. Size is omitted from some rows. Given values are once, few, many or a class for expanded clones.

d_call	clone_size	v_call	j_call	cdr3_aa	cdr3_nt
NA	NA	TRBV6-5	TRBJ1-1	CASSYDQGRTEAFF	TGTGCCAGCAGTTACGACCAGGGGCGAACTGAAGCTTTCTTT
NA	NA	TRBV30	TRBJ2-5	CAWTRLQETQYF	TGTGCCTGGACCAGACTCCAAGAGACCCAGTACTTC
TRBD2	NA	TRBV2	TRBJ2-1	CASSELDSGRGNEQFF	TGTGCCAGCAGTGAATTGGATAGCGGGAGGGGGAATGAGCAGTTCTTC
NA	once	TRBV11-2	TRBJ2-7	CASSLTSPGMREQYF	TGTGCCAGCAGCTTAACCTCTCCAGGGATGCGAGAGCAGTACTTC
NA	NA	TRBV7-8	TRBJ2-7	CASMIDTTGEQYF	TGTGCCAGCATGATTGATACTACCGGCGAGCAGTACTTC
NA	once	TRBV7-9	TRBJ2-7	CASSLAETAYEQYF	TGTGCCAGCAGCTTAGCAGAGACAGCCTACGAGCAGTACTTC
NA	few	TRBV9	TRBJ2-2	CASSPPVMALDTGELFF	TGTGCCAGCAGCCCGCCCGTGATGGCCCTTGACACCGGGGAGCTGTTTTTT
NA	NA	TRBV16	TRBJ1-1	CASSQSYRNTEAFF	TGTGCCAGCAGCCAATCCTACAGAAACACTGAAGCTTTCTTT
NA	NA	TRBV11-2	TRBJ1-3	CASSLKGQGSAGNTIYF	TGTGCCAGCAGCTTAAAGGGACAAGGGAGCGCTGGAAACACCATATATTTT
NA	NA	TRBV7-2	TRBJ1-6	CASSPQGFVSSPLHF	TGTGCCAGCAGCCCACAGGGTTTTGTAAGTTCACCCCTCCACTTT
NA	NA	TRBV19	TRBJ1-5	CASSSQWGGEGQPQHF	TGTGCCAGTAGTTCCCAGTGGGGCGGGGAGGGTCAGCCCCAGCATTTT
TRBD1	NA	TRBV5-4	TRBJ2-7	CASSTGQDNYEQYF	TGTGCCAGCAGCACGGGACAGGACAACTACGAGCAGTACTTC
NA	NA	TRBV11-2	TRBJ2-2	CASSLSVGGEFTGELFF	TGTGCCAGCAGCCTTTCAGTGGGGGGCGAATTCACCGGGGAGCTGTTTTTT
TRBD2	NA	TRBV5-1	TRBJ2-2	CASSPLLAGGPDGELFF	TGCGCCAGCAGCCCCTTACTAGCGGGAGGGCCGGACGGGGAGCTGTTTTTT
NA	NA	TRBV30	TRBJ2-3	CAWTSTYRADTQYF	TGTGCCTGGACCAGTACGTATCGTGCAGATACGCAGTATTTT
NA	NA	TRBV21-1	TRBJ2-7	CASTLGTSGPSSYEQYF	TGTGCCAGCACCCTTGGGACTAGCGGGCCTAGCTCCTACGAGCAGTACTTC
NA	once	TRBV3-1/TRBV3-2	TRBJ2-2	CARAGELFF	TGTGCCAGAGCCGGGGAGCTGTTTTTT
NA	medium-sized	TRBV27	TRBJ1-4	CASRSGVKGEKLFF	TGTGCCAGCAGGTCCGGGGTAAAGGGTGAAAAACTGTTTTTT
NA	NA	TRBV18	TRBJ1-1	CASSPANTEAFF	TGTGCCAGCTCACCAGCGAACACTGAAGCTTTCTTT
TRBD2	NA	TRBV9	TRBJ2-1	CASSGGARGDYNEQFF	TGTGCCAGCAGCGGTGGGGCGCGGGGGGACTACAATGAGCAGTTCTTC
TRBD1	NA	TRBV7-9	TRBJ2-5	CASSADLTGEVETQYF	TGTGCCAGCAGCGCAGACCTGACAGGGGAGGTGGAGACCCAGTACTTC
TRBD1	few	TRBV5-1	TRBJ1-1	CASSLTRDRVSEAFF	TGCGCCAGCAGCTTGACAAGAGACAGGGTGTCTGAAGCTTTCTTT
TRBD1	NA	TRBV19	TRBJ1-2	CASRPPQGAGGYGYTF	TGTGCCAGTCGACCCCCCCAGGGGGCGGGGGGGTATGGCTACACCTTC
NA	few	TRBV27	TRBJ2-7	CASSDRDGAYEQYF	TGTGCCTCGTCAGACCGGGACGGGGCCTACGAGCAGTACTTC
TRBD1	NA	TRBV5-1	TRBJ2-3	CASSPWTGSTDTQYF	TGCGCCAGCAGCCCCTGGACAGGGAGCACAGATACGCAGTATTTT
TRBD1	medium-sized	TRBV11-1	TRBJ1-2	CASSSQGYYGYTF	TGTGCCAGCAGCTCACAGGGGTACTATGGCTACACCTTC
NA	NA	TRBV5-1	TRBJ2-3	CASSGTGLELTDTQYF	TGCGCCAGCAGCGGTACGGGGCTAGAGCTCACAGATACGCAGTATTTT
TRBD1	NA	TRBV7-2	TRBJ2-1	CASSLDRGYYNEQFF	TGTGCCAGCAGCTTAGACAGGGGGTATTACAATGAGCAGTTCTTC
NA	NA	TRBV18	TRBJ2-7	CASSPGGPYEQYF	TGTGCCAGCTCCCCCGGGGGGCCCTACGAGCAGTACTTC
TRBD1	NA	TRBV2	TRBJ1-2	CASRGDRGGGYTF	TGTGCCAGCAGGGGGGACAGGGGTGGTGGCTACACCTTC
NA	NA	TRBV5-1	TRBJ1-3	CASSSNLAFFGNTIYF	TGCGCCAGCAGCTCCAATTTGGCCTTCTTTGGAAACACCATATATTTT
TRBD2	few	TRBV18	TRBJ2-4	CASSPLAGTKNIQYF	TGTGCCAGCTCACCCCTAGCGGGAACCAAAAACATTCAGTACTTC
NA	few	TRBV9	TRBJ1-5	CASSLGAGNQPQHF	TGTGCCAGCAGTCTCGGGGCAGGCAATCAGCCCCAGCATTTT
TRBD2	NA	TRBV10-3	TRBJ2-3	CAISGLAGVAADTQYF	TGTGCCATCAGCGGACTAGCGGGGGTCGCCGCAGATACGCAGTATTTT
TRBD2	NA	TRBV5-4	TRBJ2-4	CASSRGLAGVMDIQYF	TGTGCCAGCAGTAGGGGACTAGCGGGAGTGATGGACATTCAGTACTTC
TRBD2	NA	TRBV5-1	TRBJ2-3	CASSLGLAGADTQYF	TGCGCCAGCAGCTTGGGACTAGCGGGCGCAGATACGCAGTATTTT
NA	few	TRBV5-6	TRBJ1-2	CASSSQASYGYTF	TGTGCCAGCAGCTCGCAGGCTAGCTATGGCTACACCTTC
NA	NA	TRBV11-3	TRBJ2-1	CASSLDVAGKENEQFF	TGTGCCAGCAGCTTAGATGTGGCAGGGAAGGAGAATGAGCAGTTCTTC
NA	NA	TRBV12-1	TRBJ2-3	CASSPRQGALLGTQYF	TGTGCCAGCAGCCCACGACAGGGTGCCCTTTTGGGTACGCAGTATTTT
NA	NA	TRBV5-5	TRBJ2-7	CASSLVTGTYEQYF	TGTGCCAGCAGCTTGGTAACAGGGACCTACGAGCAGTACTTC
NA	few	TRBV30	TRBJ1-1	CAWSFGTEAFF	TGTGCCTGGAGTTTCGGGACTGAAGCTTTCTTT
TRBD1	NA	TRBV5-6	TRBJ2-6	CASSTIGQGVSGANVLTF	TGTGCCAGCAGCACCATAGGACAGGGGGTCTCTGGGGCCAACGTCCTGACTTTC
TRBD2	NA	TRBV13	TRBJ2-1	CASSQTPGLEFF	TGTGCCAGCAGCCAGACACCGGGACTAGAGTTCTTC
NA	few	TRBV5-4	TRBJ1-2	CASSLQASYGYTF	TGTGCCAGCAGCTTGCAGGCAAGCTATGGCTACACCTTC
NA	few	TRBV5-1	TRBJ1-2	CASSLDSYGYTF	TGCGCCAGCAGCTTAGACAGCTATGGCTACACCTTC
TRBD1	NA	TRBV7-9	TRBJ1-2	CASSQDRAEGYTF	TGTGCCAGCAGCCAAGACAGGGCGGAAGGCTACACCTTC
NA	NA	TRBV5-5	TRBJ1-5	CASSLLAGGNQPQHF	TGTGCCAGCAGCTTATTGGCAGGGGGCAATCAGCCCCAGCATTTT
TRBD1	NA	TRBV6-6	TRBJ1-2	CASSYFTGGYGYTF	TGTGCCAGCAGTTACTTTACAGGGGGCTATGGCTACACCTTC
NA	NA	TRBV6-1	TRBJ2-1	CASSERVGNNEQFF	TGTGCCAGCAGTGAGCGGGTGGGGAACAATGAGCAGTTCTTC
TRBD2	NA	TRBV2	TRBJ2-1	CASSDWGGGYNEQFF	TGTGCCAGCAGTGATTGGGGGGGAGGCTACAATGAGCAGTTCTTC
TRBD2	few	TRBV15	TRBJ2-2	CATSRDRASGGTGELFF	TGTGCCACCAGCAGAGATCGGGCTAGCGGGGGCACCGGGGAGCTGTTTTTT
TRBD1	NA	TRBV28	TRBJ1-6	CASRAMTGGGSPLHF	TGTGCCAGCAGAGCGATGACAGGGGGAGGTTCACCCCTCCACTTT
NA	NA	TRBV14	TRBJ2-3	CASSQADDTQYF	TGTGCCAGCAGCCAGGCAGACGATACGCAGTATTTT